The 16 T cell receptor beta chains below all came from one sample that was sequenced in a study of T-cell memory formation after mild COVID-19. TCRdb passed the 5' RACE reads through MiXCR, listing each CDR3 protein once. The table shows about half a million distinct CDR3 sequences, with roughly 18% occurring only once. Material: PBMCs or a T cell subset sorted from them (not recorded which). The receptor set was obtained from an adult woman who had mild COVID-19 (a few samples of this study predate the infection). Cell type and time point are not known.

The sample holds a few counts of this clonotype. The genes are TRBV15 and TRBJ1-1; possibly TRBD1 for D (5 bases). Germline CDR1 is LNHNV and CDR2 is YYDKDF (reference sequence). The length of the CDR3 is 15 residues. The V and J ends lost 2 bases and 0 bases respectively, with 10 bases between them. The CDR3 region has the DNA TGTGCCACCAGCAGATCAGGGTCGATGAACACTGAAGCTTTCTTT. The encoded protein is CATSRSGSMNTEAFF. Drawing the rest from reference TRBV15 and TRBJ1-1, the complete variable domain is DAMVIQNPRYQVTQFGKPVTLSCSQTLNHNVMYWYQQKSSQAPKLLFHYYDKDFNNEADTPDNFQSRRPNTSFCFLDIRSPGLGDTAMYLCATSRSGSMNTEAFFGQGTRLTVV.

The chain uses TRBV2 and TRBJ1-4; 9 nucleotides match TRBD1. Trimming took 2 bases from V and 5 from J; bases not matched to a gene: 3. The CDR3 sequence is 15 residues long. Germline V gives CDR1 SNHLY, CDR2 FYNNEI. The CDR3 coding sequence is TGTGCCAGCAGTGAAACGGGGACAGGGAATGAAAAACTGTTTTTT. Translation: CASSETGTGNEKLFF. The variable domain in full, with the rest retrieved from reference TRBV2 and TRBJ1-4, is EPEVTQTPSHQVTQMGQEVILRCVPISNHLYFYWYRQILGQKVEFLVSFYNNEISEKSEIFDDQFSVERPDGSNFTLKIRSTKLEDSAMYFCASSETGTGNEKLFFGSGTQLSVL.

The rearrangement joins TRBV9 to TRBJ2-3; D perhaps matches TRBD1 (5 bases). The CDR3 is made up of 12 amino acids. Per the germline V gene, CDR1 is SGDLS and CDR2 is YYNGEE. V lost 7 bases to trimming and J lost 3 bases, with 9 bases between them. The CDR3 sequence: CASGKGTDTQYF. DNA for the CDR3: TGTGCCAGCGGTAAGGGGACAGATACGCAGTATTTT.

This clonotype was seen more than once but under ten times. The J gene is TRBJ2-7, the V gene TRBV25-1, with TRBD1 as a possible D gene (6 bases). Looked up from germline, CDR1 is MGHDK and CDR2 is SYGVNS. The CDR3 has 13 amino acids. V was trimmed by 6 bases and J by 4 bases, leaving 13 bases between them. The CDR3 nucleotides read TGTGCCAGCAGGGGCAGGGGCCTATACGAGCAGTACTTC. Protein product: CASRGRGLYEQYF.

The chain carries TRBV9 and TRBJ2-3; 9 bases agree with TRBD2. V was clipped by 4 bases and J by 6 bases; unmatched bases: 12. This CDR3 has 16 amino acids. Germline V gives CDR1 SGDLS, CDR2 YYNGEE. In DNA, the CDR3 is TGTGCCAGCAGCCCGACCGGCGGGAGGGCCGAGGATACGCAGTATTTT. Translated, it gives CASSPTGGRAEDTQYF. Based on the CDR3 plus reference TRBV9 and TRBJ2-3, the full variable domain is DSGVTQTPKHLITATGQRVTLRCSPRSGDLSVYWYQQSLDQGLQFLIQYYNGEERAKGNILERFSAQQFPDLHSELNLSSLELGDSALYFCASSPTGGRAEDTQYFGPGTRLTVL.

The gene calls are TRBV14 and TRBJ2-7; the D is unclear. V was cut by 8 bases and J by 1 base, with 9 bases left in between. The germline gives CDR1 SGHDN, CDR2 FVKESK. The CDR3 runs 12 residues. The CDR3 DNA sequence: TGTGCCAGCCGGGCAAATTCCTACGAGCAGTACTTC. It yields the protein CASRANSYEQYF.

This clonotype was seen a few times. The J gene is TRBJ1-4, the V gene TRBV6-5, with D possibly TRBD1 on 5 matching bases. The CDR3 has 15 residues. Germline V lookup: CDR1 MNHEY, CDR2 SVGAGI. V lost 0 bases and J 7 bases, leaving 12 bases between the germline ends. The CDR3 DNA sequence: TGTGCCAGCAGTTACTCGATGTGGACAACTGAAAAACTGTTTTTT. Amino acids: CASSYSMWTTEKLFF.

The chain employs TRBV18 and TRBJ1-5; maybe TRBD1 (6 bases). This CDR3 has 17 residues. Germline V CDR1 and CDR2: KGHSH, LQKENI. Trimming removed 0 bases at V and 0 bases at J, with 12 bases between. This chain's CDR3 is CASSPPGGAGSNQPQHF. The DNA for the CDR3 is TGTGCCAGCTCACCACCTGGGGGGGCTGGTAGCAATCAGCCCCAGCATTTT.

There are a few counts of this clonotype. This chain joins TRBV10-3 and TRBJ1-2; D ambiguous. The V end lost 4 bases, the J end lost 7 bases, and 10 bases lay between the germline ends. Germline loops: CDR1 ENHRY, CDR2 SYGVKD. The CDR3 is 12 residues long. The CDR3 sequence: CAISVALSGYTF. In DNA, the CDR3 is TGTGCCATCAGTGTAGCTCTCTCTGGCTACACCTTC.

Worth noting for this clonotype: The DNA is left out, because the CDR3 cannot be placed on it with certainty; the CDR3 is given as TCRdb lists it. The V call is TRBV12-3 or TRBV12-4, the J call TRBJ1-5; TRBD1 is the table's D call and was not checked against the DNA. The CDR3 adds up to 13 amino acids, both ends counted. CDR3 in amino acids: CASSFFGQGSPHF.

This clonotype was observed a handful of times. This chain joins TRBV9 and TRBJ2-7; either TRBD1 or TRBD2 may fit D (5 bases each). V was trimmed by 2 bases and J by 0 bases, leaving 9 bases between them. The germline gives CDR1 SGDLS, CDR2 YYNGEE. The CDR3 is made up of 14 amino acids. The CDR3 is CASSVGDHSYEQYF. The CDR3 bases are TGTGCCAGCAGCGTGGGGGATCACTCCTACGAGCAGTACTTC.

V gene TRBV23-1 combines with J gene TRBJ1-5; D ambiguous. TRBV23-1 counts as an open reading frame of uncertain function. Trimming left V 4 bases short and J 11 bases short, with 9 bases between. CDR3 length: 11 amino acids. As DNA, the CDR3 is TGCGCCAGCAGTCCAGGAGCGGCCCAGCATTTT. This codes for CASSPGAAQHF.

The chain is built from TRBV7-2 and TRBJ2-2; D is undetermined. This CDR3 is built from 17 residues. CDR1 SGHTA and CDR2 FQGNSA come from the germline V gene. The V gene lost 2 bases and the J gene lost 0 bases, with 13 bases spanning the gap. As DNA, the CDR3 is TGTGCCAGCAGCTTAATCAGTGGTACAGCGAACACCGGGGAGCTGTTTTTT. Protein sequence: CASSLISGTANTGELFF.

In its sample, this clonotype was seen a few times. The V gene is TRBV4-2, the J gene TRBJ2-1; D uncertain. The CDR3 runs 15 residues. Germline V lookup: CDR1 LGHNA, CDR2 YNFKEQ. V lost 1 base, J lost 6 bases, and 13 bases lay in between. CDR3 nucleotides: TGTGCCAGCAGCCAAGTCGAGAAAGCCACCAATGAGCAGTTCTTC. This gives the protein CASSQVEKATNEQFF.

This clonotype has only a few counts. The V call is TRBV12-3 or TRBV12-4, the J call TRBJ1-2, with D perhaps TRBD1 (5 bases). The CDR3 has 13 amino acids. The V end lost 4 bases, the J end lost 8 bases, and 14 bases lay between the germline ends. The CDR3 sequence is CASSSSGYQGYTF. The CDR3 nucleotides read TGTGCCAGCAGTTCGTCAGGGTATCAGGGCTACACCTTC.

The rearrangement joins TRBV6-2 or TRBV6-3 to TRBJ2-7; D tentatively reads TRBD1 or TRBD2 (5 bases each). CDR1 MNHEY and CDR2 SVGEGT come from the germline V gene. Trimming cost V 6 bases and J 0 bases, with 15 bases left between them. CDR3 length: 15 amino acids. The CDR3 bases are TGTGCCAGCAGCCCAAAACGGGGCTACTCCTACGAGCAGTACTTC. Translated: CASSPKRGYSYEQYF.